This T cell receptor beta chain comes out of a study of blood T cell repertoires in COVID-19. Study as a whole: Spain, Italy and the United States supplied samples that represented acute and convalescent COVID-19.

The CDR3 has 13 residues. Trimming took off 2 bases at V and 6 bases at J, with 11 bases between the two ends. The repertoire was sequenced with immunoSEQ multiplex PCR; TCRdb's copy has only in-frame clones and lacks some. The profile covers 60,000 to 75,000 clones, with 76% appearing a single time and 5% to 7% taken by the ten largest. Material: peripheral blood. This TCR derives from a woman in her forties or fifties with active or convalescent COVID-19. V and J are TRBV12-3 or TRBV12-4 and TRBJ2-7; D unclear. The CDR3 DNA follows: TGTGCCAGCAGTTTAAGCGCTTCCCTCGAGCAGTACTTC. Translation gives CASSLSASLEQYF.